The next 20 T cell receptor beta chains were all read from a single sample in a study of CXCR3 chemokines and chemotherapy response in bladder cancer. TCRdb analysed the PCR reads with MiXCR anew, one entry per CDR3 protein. Counted here are about 13,000 distinct CDR3 sequences, around 12% occurring once; the ten biggest clones make up about 24%. Specimen collection occurred from a patient whose treatment included neoadjuvant chemotherapy. These receptors all come from a human donor with bladder cancer that did not respond to neoadjuvant chemotherapy.

The chain uses TRBV20-1 and TRBJ2-1; TRBD2 aligns across 7 bases. Germline CDR1 reads DFQATT; CDR2 reads SNEGSKA (reference sequence). V dropped 0 bases and J dropped 8; count of bases not matched to a gene: 13. The CDR3 sequence is 16 residues long. The CDR3 loop reads CSARDHREDKWYEQFF. The CDR3 coding sequence is TGCAGTGCTAGAGATCACCGGGAGGACAAGTGGTATGAGCAGTTCTTC.

This clonotype has ten or more counts. This chain joins TRBV6-5 and TRBJ2-2; unclear D gene. Trimming left V 0 bases short and J 4 bases short, with 6 bases between. From germline, CDR1 is MNHEY and CDR2 SVGAGI. This CDR3 has 14 residues. CDR3 coding DNA: TGTGCCAGCAGTTACTCGAGAGGCACCGGGGAGCTGTTTTTT. Protein: CASSYSRGTGELFF.

The chain employs TRBV18 and TRBJ1-4; 7 nucleotides agree with TRBD1. The V and J ends lost 3 bases and 5 bases, in that order; junction bases with no gene match: 6. CDR3 size: 15 residues. CDR1 is KGHSH, CDR2 LQKENI, per germline. The CDR3 loop reads CASSPNRGENEKLFF. Written as DNA, the CDR3 is TGTGCCAGCTCACCGAACAGGGGCGAGAATGAAAAACTGTTTTTT.

This clonotype came up many times. This chain links TRBV6-2 or TRBV6-3 with TRBJ2-1, with TRBD2 identical over 10 bases. Germline values: CDR1 MNHEY, CDR2 SVGEGT. The CDR3 runs 15 residues. The trim removed 5 bases at V and 7 bases at J, leaving 8 bases unmatched. The CDR3 region is CASSMVAGGRNEQFF. The CDR3 DNA sequence: TGTGCCAGCAGTATGGTAGCGGGAGGAAGGAATGAGCAGTTCTTC.

By frequency in the sample, this clonotype is medium-sized (0.01 to 0.1%). The V gene is TRBV6-2 or TRBV6-3, the J gene TRBJ2-7; D gene ambiguous. Germline V gene data show CDR1 as MNHEY and CDR2 as SVGEGT. Between the trimmed V and J ends, which lost 2 bases and 4 bases, there was a span of 12 bases. CDR3 size: 14 residues. CDR3 nucleotides: TGTGCCAGCAGTTACACCCTTCGGCCATACGAGCAGTACTTC. It specifies CASSYTLRPYEQYF.

CDR3 sequence reads: CASSPRGGSGANVLTF. CDR3 in DNA: TGTGCCAGCAGTCCCAGAGGAGGGAGTGGGGCCAACGTCCTGACTTTC. This chain links TRBV5-4 with TRBJ2-6; TRBD2 is a possible D gene (6 bases). The V gene's germline CDR1 is SGHNT and CDR2 YYREEE (reference sequence). This CDR3 is 16 amino acids long. The V end was cut by 5 bases, the J end by 3 bases, with 15 bases between.

In the case of this clonotype: This likely traces to a read error, being one base from a far larger clone. The DNA of the CDR3 is TGTGCCATCAGTGAGACCGGGACAGGGCACACTGAAGCTTTCTTT. Its protein is CAISETGTGHTEAFF. The chain uses TRBV10-3 and TRBJ1-1, with 9 bases identical to TRBD1. Germline CDR1 reads ENHRY; CDR2 reads SYGVKD. The CDR3 length is 15 residues. J gave up 3 bases and V 2 bases, and 4 bases lay outside the gene matches.

This rearrangement joins TRBV20-1 to TRBJ1-3; D gene unclear. The CDR3 runs to 13 residues. V gave up 2 bases and J gave up 3 bases, with 8 bases separating them. Germline V lookup: CDR1 DFQATT, CDR2 SNEGSKA (reference sequence). CDR3 loop: CSARPVGGNTIYF. The CDR3 nucleotides read TGCAGTGCTAGACCAGTTGGTGGAAACACCATATATTTT.

This clonotype has ten or more counts. This chain's CDR3 is CASSLMVGEQFF. CDR3 DNA sequence: TGTGCCAGCAGCTTAATGGTGGGCGAGCAGTTCTTC. The chain recombines TRBV7-2 with TRBJ2-1; D is undetermined. This CDR3 is 12 amino acids long. Trimming removed 2 bases from V and 10 bases from J, with 9 bases in between. Germline V CDR1 and CDR2: SGHTA, FQGNSA.

This clonotype has only a few counts. The V and J genes are TRBV11-3 and TRBJ2-3; the D is unclear. Germline-derived CDR1 and CDR2 are SGHNT and YENEEA. The CDR3 is made up of 11 amino acids. Trimming took off 3 bases at V and 6 bases at J, with 4 bases between the two ends. CDR3 protein: CASSFGDTQYF. The CDR3 DNA reads as TGTGCCAGCAGCTTTGGGGATACGCAGTATTTT.

This clonotype was observed a handful of times. The genes are TRBV12-3 or TRBV12-4 and TRBJ2-2, with D hard to call. This CDR3 comprises 15 residues. V dropped 4 bases and J dropped 0 bases, with 9 bases sitting between them. Here the CDR3 reads CASSYWHPNTGELFF. CDR3 DNA sequence: TGTGCCAGCAGTTATTGGCACCCGAACACCGGGGAGCTGTTTTTT.

This clonotype was counted ten times or more. This chain uses TRBV24-1 with TRBJ2-1; D remains ambiguous. CDR3 size: 12 residues. The V end lost 5 bases, the J end lost 5 bases, and 6 bases lay between the germline ends. The germline CDR1 and CDR2 sequences are KGHDR and SFDVKD. Written as DNA, the CDR3 is TGTGCCACCAGTGGGTCTCACAATGAGCAGTTCTTC. Protein: CATSGSHNEQFF.

This clonotype was counted many times. The chain couples TRBV19 to TRBJ1-3, with TRBD1 identical over 9 bases. The CDR3 sequence is 11 residues long. With V trimmed by 5 bases and J by 16 bases, 6 bases remained unmatched. From germline, CDR1 is LNHDA and CDR2 SQIVND (reference sequence). The chain's CDR3 is CASSYGTGSYF. The CDR3 nucleotides are TGTGCCAGTAGTTACGGGACAGGGTCTTATTTT.

V gene TRBV25-1 combines with J gene TRBJ1-6; D gene unclear. The germline V and J ends were trimmed by 1 base and 10 bases, with 8 bases remaining between them. The CDR3 has 13 amino acids. Germline values: CDR1 MGHDK, CDR2 SYGVNS. The chain's CDR3 is CASSELSGSPLHF. CDR3 DNA: TGTGCCAGCAGTGAATTAAGCGGCTCACCCCTCCACTTT.

This chain joins TRBV12-3 or TRBV12-4 and TRBJ1-1; the D gene is possibly TRBD1 (5 bases). Deletions cut 3 bases from V and 5 bases from J, with 13 bases between. This CDR3 contains 14 residues. The CDR3 loop is CASSFLGLGTEAFF. DNA of the CDR3: TGTGCCAGCAGTTTCTTGGGGCTGGGTACTGAAGCTTTCTTT.

This clonotype was found many times. The chain employs TRBV7-2 and TRBJ1-5, with D maybe TRBD1 (5 bases). Looked up from germline, CDR1 is SGHTA and CDR2 is FQGNSA. CDR3 size: 14 residues. Trimming removed 4 bases from V and 1 base from J, with 8 bases in between. CDR3 amino acids: CASSWQGSNQPQHF. The CDR3 DNA is TGTGCCAGCAGCTGGCAGGGAAGCAATCAGCCCCAGCATTTT.

This clonotype was counted between two and nine times. This sequence joins TRBV5-6 and TRBJ1-4, with TRBD1 matching over 11 bases. Germline trimming cut 2 bases from V and 7 bases from J; bases unmatched to any gene: 4. The CDR3 spans 15 residues. CDR1 SGHDT and CDR2 YYEEEE come from the germline V gene. For the CDR3, the DNA is TGTGCCAGCAGCTTCTTAGGGACAGGGGGTGAAAAACTGTTTTTT. It is translated as CASSFLGTGGEKLFF.

In its sample, this clonotype was seen many times. This sequence joins TRBV12-3 or TRBV12-4 and TRBJ1-2; D remains ambiguous. The CDR3 sequence is 14 residues long. Trimming shortened V by 5 bases and J by 0 bases, and 10 bases separated the two germline ends. The CDR3 protein is CASSRGISNYGYTF. In nucleotides, the CDR3 is TGTGCCAGCAGTCGAGGCATTTCTAACTATGGCTACACCTTC.

This clonotype is medium-sized. The final CDR3 position lacks the conserved phenylalanine or tryptophan, pointing to a likely read error. Because the CDR3's place on the DNA is in doubt, the DNA is left out and the CDR3 is given as listed by TCRdb. Here the CDR3 reads CASSTDTGAPL. V usage is TRBV19 and J usage is TRBJ2-3; the D call of TRBD1 is as the table states it, not checked on the DNA. Including both end residues, the CDR3 is 11 amino acids long. Germline V gene data show CDR1 as LNHDA and CDR2 as SQIVND (reference sequence).

This clonotype occurred many times. The chain links TRBV6-2 or TRBV6-3 to TRBJ1-5, with 7 bases aligning to TRBD1. This CDR3 contains 14 residues. The V and J ends lost 6 bases and 6 bases, in that order; junction bases with no gene match: 8. Looked up from germline, CDR1 is MNHEY and CDR2 is SVGEGT. CDR3 amino acids: CASSLTGRGQPQHF. As DNA, the CDR3 is TGTGCCAGCAGCCTGACAGGGAGGGGTCAGCCCCAGCATTTT.